This T cell receptor (beta chain) was profiled in a study of shared clonotypes between healthy human individuals. A remark on this clone: Its target is not known.

Naive CD8 cells, CD45RO-negative and positively selected for CCR7, excluded terminally differentiated effector memory CD45RA+ cells. Study observations and caveats: Sharing across four donors was highest in naive CD4 (roughly 5%) and lowest in memory CD8 (roughly 0.4%). Some clonotypes were shared by all four sorted-subset donors, while others were not shared. The non-shared ones had lower generation probabilities than the shared ones. Rarefaction analysis demonstrated incomplete sorted-subset sequencing notwithstanding large depth. Memory subsets generally showed smaller estimated richness than naive subsets did.

The table came from immunoSEQ multiplex PCR; TCRdb's copy has only in-frame clones and leaves some out. The data show 1.5 million to 2.5 million clones, around 96% seen once. This CDR3 has 15 amino acids. Germline CDR1 reads SGHVS; CDR2 reads FNYEAQ. Trimming cost V 3 bases and J 7 bases; bases outside gene matches: 9. The rearrangement links TRBV7-6 to TRBJ2-7; 10 bases are a match to TRBD2. Input material: naive CD8+ T cells sorted from blood. This sequence was found in a man aged 18 to 29 in good health. The CDR3 reads CASSLEASGSFEQYF. CDR3 DNA: TGTGCCAGCAGCTTGGAGGCTAGCGGGAGTTTTGAGCAGTACTTC.